The rows below give T cell receptor beta chains drawn from one sample of a study of control samples from healthy donors and cancer patients. TCRdb keeps only in-frame clones here, not all; method: immunoSEQ multiplex PCR. The sample has roughly 9,700 clones; about nine tenths are singletons. The sample was PBMCs. These receptors all come from a man in his fifties or sixties with colorectal cancer. Each CDR3 is given with its conserved first and last residue. The order of the fields is V gene, clone size, D gene, J gene, CDR3 protein, CDR3 DNA. A D gene is named only where the DNA matches it firmly. Clone size appears in some rows only: once, few, many, or a class for an expanded clone.

>TRBV5-6|.|.|TRBJ2-3
CASSLGASTDTQYF
TGTGCCAGCAGCTTGGGTGCTAGCACAGATACGCAGTATTTT
>TRBV7-8|.|.|TRBJ1-5
CASSLARTPAGQPQHF
TGTGCCAGCAGCTTAGCGCGTACACCCGCCGGGCAGCCCCAGCATTTT
>TRBV6-5|.|.|TRBJ2-1
CASSRVGFEQFF
TGTGCCAGCAGTCGTGTAGGGTTTGAGCAGTTCTTC
>TRBV2|.|.|TRBJ2-7
CASSPSSEQYF
TGTGCCAGCAGCCCGAGTAGCGAGCAGTACTTC
>TRBV5-6|.|TRBD1|TRBJ1-6
CASSSRDRDSPLHF
TGTGCCAGCAGCTCCCGGGACAGGGACTCACCCCTCCACTTT
>TRBV2|.|.|TRBJ2-5
CASSEGISGVETQYF
TGTGCCAGCAGTGAGGGAATCTCAGGGGTAGAGACCCAGTACTTC
>TRBV5-6|.|.|TRBJ2-5
CASSWDGGRQETQYF
TGTGCCAGCAGCTGGGATGGGGGTCGTCAAGAGACCCAGTACTTC
>TRBV7-2|.|.|TRBJ2-5
CASSPQPGGQHQETQYF
TGTGCCAGCAGTCCACAACCGGGCGGGCAACATCAAGAGACCCAGTACTTC
>TRBV27|.|TRBD1|TRBJ1-2
CASSANGQGNYGYTF
TGTGCCAGCAGTGCTAACGGACAGGGAAACTATGGCTACACCTTC
>TRBV14|.|.|TRBJ2-1
CASSLGSSYNEQFF
TGTGCCAGCAGCCTGGGTAGCTCCTACAATGAGCAGTTCTTC
>TRBV19|once|.|TRBJ1-1
CASSIRHGDTEAFF
TGTGCCAGTAGTATAAGACACGGAGACACTGAAGCTTTCTTT